This is a list of T cell receptor beta chains from one sample in a study of shared clonotypes between healthy human individuals. Method: immunoSEQ multiplex PCR; TCRdb's copy keeps in-frame clones and lacks some. The profile shows 1,400,000 or so clones, 97% to 99% of them singletons. Sequenced: naive CD4+ T cells sorted from blood. The origin of the receptors is a man aged 25-45 years in good health. Both conserved end residues are part of each CDR3. Each record gives: V gene, CDR3 protein.

v_gene: TRBV28
CDR3aa: CASRGFEQFF

v_gene: TRBV9
CDR3aa: CASSVEGQSSYEQYF

v_gene: TRBV28
CDR3aa: CASSLLEGALNTEAFF

v_gene: TRBV4-3
CDR3aa: CASSQKGGTDTQYF

v_gene: TRBV7-2
CDR3aa: CASSLVAGQGREAFF

v_gene: TRBV19
CDR3aa: CASSLLRGPNEQYF

v_gene: TRBV7-9
CDR3aa: CASSPAGQGPYGYTF

v_gene: TRBV7-9
CDR3aa: CASSSRQALHSYEQYF

v_gene: TRBV11-3
CDR3aa: CASSSSPGGYEQYF

v_gene: TRBV21-1
CDR3aa: CASKRAGASYEQYF

v_gene: TRBV30
CDR3aa: CAWSGQGTFMNTEAFF

v_gene: TRBV11-2
CDR3aa: CASSLDTASEQYF

v_gene: TRBV5-4
CDR3aa: CASSLVGTSGETQYF

v_gene: TRBV28
CDR3aa: CASSFSVNTEAFF

v_gene: TRBV5-8
CDR3aa: CASSRRPGLPYGYTF

v_gene: TRBV27
CDR3aa: CASSPLPGQYNEQFF

v_gene: TRBV28
CDR3aa: CASSPGGPSYEQYF

v_gene: TRBV2
CDR3aa: CASSAGFYEQYF

v_gene: TRBV9
CDR3aa: CASSVAIAVLGTGELFF

v_gene: TRBV2
CDR3aa: CASSPAGLAGGETQYF

v_gene: TRBV7-9
CDR3aa: CASSRLSGLEQYF

v_gene: TRBV18
CDR3aa: CASSPDSNYGYTF

v_gene: TRBV6-6
CDR3aa: CASSFPGPGELFF

v_gene: TRBV6-1
CDR3aa: CASSERGTDTQYF

v_gene: TRBV2
CDR3aa: CASSVGQVYGYTF

v_gene: TRBV7-8
CDR3aa: CASSSERSNQPQHF

v_gene: TRBV27
CDR3aa: CASSATFTLYTDTQYF

v_gene: TRBV5-1
CDR3aa: CASSLASSGGVDTQYF

v_gene: TRBV10-3
CDR3aa: CAINSGSTDTQYF

v_gene: TRBV7-2
CDR3aa: CASSSLASSYEQYF

v_gene: TRBV7-2
CDR3aa: CASRPGDGRKNIQYF

v_gene: TRBV28
CDR3aa: CASSLMGQGASYEQYF

v_gene: TRBV7-2
CDR3aa: CASSHLEGNTIYF

v_gene: TRBV29-1
CDR3aa: CSVGGTSSNQPQHF

v_gene: TRBV28
CDR3aa: CASIRGPGEQYF

v_gene: TRBV7-7
CDR3aa: CASSLAGGKETQYF

v_gene: TRBV30
CDR3aa: CAWNREERGYTF

v_gene: TRBV10-1
CDR3aa: CASSSGLAGNTDTQYF

v_gene: TRBV5-1
CDR3aa: CASSLGGTGTYEQYF

v_gene: TRBV4-3
CDR3aa: CASSQVSSGRANGDNEQFF

v_gene: TRBV29-1
CDR3aa: CSVESWRSGTDTQYF

v_gene: TRBV9
CDR3aa: CASSVIEDSWNTEAFF

v_gene: TRBV28
CDR3aa: CASSPGGSYEQYF

v_gene: TRBV14
CDR3aa: CASSQAKSISVRTDTQYF

v_gene: TRBV6-6
CDR3aa: CASSEALPYGYTF

v_gene: TRBV5-1
CDR3aa: CASSFSTAGANVLTF

v_gene: TRBV5-4
CDR3aa: CASSPASGRSLETQYF

v_gene: TRBV28
CDR3aa: CASSFHAGQPGNNEQFF

v_gene: TRBV2
CDR3aa: CASSVRLGTGELFF

v_gene: TRBV7-9
CDR3aa: CASSLTSGTRGRETQYF

v_gene: TRBV11-2
CDR3aa: CASSLVPGRSLEAGELFF

v_gene: TRBV5-1
CDR3aa: CAVRLGESGTDTQYF

v_gene: TRBV5-1
CDR3aa: CASSGVRDRGLGANVLTF

v_gene: TRBV27
CDR3aa: CASSPRTGGLSEAFF

v_gene: TRBV19
CDR3aa: CATQRVGQPQHF